Shown below are 28 T cell receptor beta chains from a single sample sequenced in a study of blood T cell repertoires in COVID-19 (dated by TCRdb to 2020 to 2021). The protocol used for the library was the immunoSEQ multiplex PCR assay. What TCRdb holds here is the immuneACCESS table cut down to in-frame rearrangements. Part of the clones is not present; checked against another copy, under half of the missing clones reflect an unresolved V gene, and the others are unexplained. For this sample there are 250,000 to 300,000 clones; around 87% appear just once. Clones ranked in the top ten supply over 5% of the sample. What was sequenced was peripheral blood. Receptors were obtained from a woman aged 60-75 years with COVID-19, enrolled during active disease.

The chain links TRBV10-1 to TRBJ2-7, with TRBD1 as a possible D gene (6 bases). The CDR3 extends over 12 amino acids. The ends were cut back, 7 bases at V and 5 bases at J, with 12 bases in the middle. Germline values: CDR1 WNHNN, CDR2 SYGVQD (reference sequence). CDR3 nucleotides: TGCGCCAGCAATGCAGGGGCCGACGAGCAGTACTTC. Its translation is CASNAGADEQYF.

The chain is built from TRBV3-1 (or the pseudogene TRBV3-2) and TRBJ2-3; TRBD2 matches at 8 bases. The CDR3 is made up of 17 amino acids. The V gene's germline CDR1 is LGHDT and CDR2 YNNKEL (reference sequence). V lost 4 bases and J lost 3; bases outside the gene matches: 12. The CDR3 sequence is CASSLSGASGRTDTQYF. Written as DNA, the CDR3 is TGTGCCAGCAGCCTTAGCGGGGCCTCAGGTCGGACAGATACGCAGTATTTT.

A few counts support this clone. This rearrangement joins TRBV7-2 to TRBJ2-3; TRBD1 aligns across 7 bases. V trimming: 4 bases; J trimming: 4 bases; junction bases outside the gene matches: 5. CDR1 and CDR2 (germline): SGHTA, FQGNSA. The CDR3 has 14 amino acids. This CDR3 reads CASSSRQGADTQYF. DNA of the CDR3: TGTGCCAGCAGCTCCCGGCAGGGGGCAGATACGCAGTATTTT.

J is TRBJ2-1 and V is TRBV24-1; 9 bases agree with TRBD1. Trimming at V came to 1 base and at J to 6 bases, leaving 6 bases not matched to a gene. From germline, CDR1 is KGHDR and CDR2 SFDVKD. This CDR3 has 16 residues. CDR3 sequence (DNA): TGTGCCACCAGTGATTTTAGCGGACAGGGGTCCAATGAGCAGTTCTTC. Amino acids: CATSDFSGQGSNEQFF.

This sequence joins TRBV27 and TRBJ1-6, with TRBD1 as a possible D gene (6 bases). CDR1 and CDR2 (germline): MNHEY, SMNVEV (reference sequence). The CDR3 loop spans 18 amino acids. Trimming removed 3 bases from V and 0 bases from J, with 15 bases in between. The CDR3: CASSFAGGRSSYNSPLHF. CDR3 DNA: TGTGCCAGCAGTTTCGCGGGGGGCAGGAGCTCCTATAATTCACCCCTCCACTTT.

The CDR3 DNA reads as TGTGCCAGCAGCTTAGAGTCAGGACTAGGGGGACAGCAGTACTTC. Residues: CASSLESGLGGQQYF. The chain has TRBV7-2 and TRBJ2-7, with D possibly matching TRBD2 (7 bases). Germline CDR1 reads SGHTA; CDR2 reads FQGNSA. The CDR3 is 15 amino acids. V lost 1 base and J 8 bases, leaving 18 bases between the germline ends. The full variable domain, completed using reference TRBV7-2 and TRBJ2-7, is GAGVSQSPSNKVTEKGKDVELRCDPISGHTALYWYRQSLGQGLEFLIYFQGNSAPDKSGLPSDRFSAERTGGSVSTLTIQRTQQEDSAVYLCASSLESGLGGQQYFGPGTRLTVT.

In nucleotides, the CDR3 is TGTGCCAGCTCACCCGAGCGGCAGGAGGTCACTGAAGCTTTCTTT. This encodes CASSPERQEVTEAFF. The chain recombines TRBV18 with TRBJ1-1; D not resolved. The CDR3 runs to 15 residues. V was pared by 3 bases and J by 4 bases, with 15 bases between. Per germline, CDR1 KGHSH and CDR2 LQKENI.

This clone was seen only a few times. This chain links TRBV3-1 (or the pseudogene TRBV3-2) with TRBJ2-1, with 11 bases aligning to TRBD2. The CDR3 contains 15 residues. CDR1 is LGHDT and CDR2 is YNNKEL in the germline V gene (reference sequence). V shed 7 bases, J shed 4 bases, and the junction held 6 bases outside the gene matches. The CDR3 loop is CASKYGTSGYNEQFF. In nucleotides, the CDR3 is TGTGCCAGCAAATACGGGACTAGCGGATACAATGAGCAGTTCTTC.

The gene calls are TRBV19 and TRBJ2-3; no clear D. This CDR3 is built from 14 residues. Germline CDR1 reads LNHDA; CDR2 reads SQIVND (reference sequence). V was pared by 5 bases and J by 2 bases, with 11 bases between. The DNA of the CDR3 is TGTGCCAGTAGTCCGATACAAATCACAGATACGCAGTATTTT. This codes for CASSPIQITDTQYF.

The chain joins TRBV5-4 to TRBJ1-2, with 9 bases fitting TRBD1. Germline V gene sequence: CDR1 SGHNT, CDR2 YYREEE (reference sequence). Trimming took 3 bases from V and 2 from J; bases not matched to a gene: 8. This CDR3 is built from 16 residues. The CDR3 bases are TGTGCCAGCAGCTCGGTCGGACAGGGGACAAACTATGGCTACACCTTC. Translating it yields CASSSVGQGTNYGYTF. Complete variable domain (other parts from reference TRBV5-4 and TRBJ1-2): ETGVTQSPTHLIKTRGQQVTLRCSSQSGHNTVSWYQQALGQGPQFIFQYYREEENGRGNFPPRFSGLQFPNYSSELNVNALELDDSALYLCASSSVGQGTNYGYTFGSGTRLTVV.

The chain employs TRBV30 and TRBJ1-5, with 7 nucleotides matching TRBD1. The CDR3 is 14 residues long. V shed 2 bases, J shed 3 bases, and the junction held 4 bases outside the gene matches. Germline V gene sequence: CDR1 GTSNPN, CDR2 SVGIG (reference sequence). This CDR3 reads CAWSTGQPNQPQHF. CDR3 in DNA: TGTGCCTGGAGTACGGGACAGCCCAATCAGCCCCAGCATTTT.

The chain combines TRBV7-2 with TRBJ2-7; TRBD1 agrees at 8 bases. Germline V CDR1 and CDR2: SGHTA, FQGNSA. The CDR3 loop spans 16 amino acids. With V trimmed by 5 bases and J by 4 bases, 13 bases remained unmatched. CDR3 residues: CASSVGPRGQDYEQYF. CDR3 bases: TGTGCCAGCAGCGTCGGCCCACGGGGACAGGATTACGAGCAGTACTTC.

The CDR3 reads CASSLSWRDWNTEAFF. CDR3 bases: TGTGCCAGCAGTTTATCGTGGCGGGATTGGAACACTGAAGCTTTCTTT. This chain uses TRBV27 with TRBJ1-1; D uncertain. CDR3 length: 16 amino acids. Trimming left V 0 bases short and J 1 base short, with 12 bases between. Germline V lookup: CDR1 MNHEY, CDR2 SMNVEV (reference sequence).

CDR3 loop: CASSLGLDGQSSGNTIYF. Written as DNA, the CDR3 is TGTGCCAGCAGCCTTGGCCTAGACGGACAGAGCTCTGGAAACACCATATATTTT. The V call is TRBV5-8, the J call TRBJ1-3, with TRBD1 as a possible D gene (6 bases). CDR3 size: 18 residues. V lost 4 bases and J lost 0, with 20 bases in between. Looked up from germline, CDR1 is SGHTS and CDR2 is YDEGEE.

The gene calls are TRBV5-1 and TRBJ2-2; the match to TRBD2 covers 8 bases. V shed 3 bases and J 5 bases; nucleotides not matched to a gene: 9. The CDR3 covers 16 residues. CDR1 is SGHRS and CDR2 is YFSETQ in the germline V gene. The CDR3 DNA is TGCGCCAGCAGCTCCCGAGCGGGAGTAGGGACCGGGGAGCTGTTTTTT. Translated: CASSSRAGVGTGELFF. Drawing the rest from reference TRBV5-1 and TRBJ2-2, the complete variable domain is KAGVTQTPRYLIKTRGQQVTLSCSPISGHRSVSWYQQTPGQGLQFLFEYFSETQRNKGNFPGRFSGRQFSNSRSEMNVSTLELGDSALYLCASSSRAGVGTGELFFGEGSRLTVL.

The chain joins TRBV30 to TRBJ1-1; D possibly corresponds to TRBD1 (5 bases). This CDR3 has 13 residues. From germline, CDR1 is GTSNPN and CDR2 SVGIG (reference sequence). Trimming pared 1 base from V and 8 bases from J, leaving 14 bases between. CDR3 sequence: CAWSGGRGLEAFF. The CDR3 region has the DNA TGTGCCTGGAGTGGGGGTAGGGGCCTCGAAGCTTTCTTT.

This clone was detected a few times. This sample includes further DNA sequences coding for the same CDR3. V and J are TRBV11-2 and TRBJ1-1, with a possible D match to TRBD1 (6 bases). V was clipped by 0 bases and J by 4 bases, with 6 bases between them. Germline CDR1 reads SGHAT; CDR2 reads FQNNGV. The CDR3 length is 13 residues. The CDR3 loop reads CASSLDRGTEAFF. In DNA form, the CDR3 reads TGTGCCAGCAGCTTAGACAGGGGCACTGAAGCTTTCTTT.

The chain couples TRBV5-1 to TRBJ1-1; the D is unclear. The V gene lost 3 bases and the J gene lost 8 bases, with 11 bases spanning the gap. Germline-derived CDR1 and CDR2 are SGHRS and YFSETQ. There are 12 residues in the CDR3. In nucleotides, the CDR3 is TGCGCCAGCAGCTCCCTAGGAGGAGAAGCTTTCTTT. This translates into CASSSLGGEAFF.

The chain has TRBV5-6 and TRBJ1-1, with 7 bases fitting TRBD1. The CDR3 extends over 13 amino acids. The germline CDR1 and CDR2 sequences are SGHDT and YYEEEE. Trimming cost V 0 bases and J 10 bases; bases outside gene matches: 6. The CDR3 is CASSLVTGVGAFF. Here the CDR3 DNA reads TGTGCCAGCAGCTTGGTAACAGGGGTTGGAGCTTTCTTT.

The chain is built from TRBV27 and TRBJ1-5, with TRBD1 matching 8 bases. Germline-derived CDR1 and CDR2 are MNHEY and SMNVEV (reference sequence). V shed 5 bases and J 4 bases; nucleotides not matched to a gene: 10. CDR3 size: 16 residues. The DNA for the CDR3 is TGTGCCAGCAGTCAATACCAGGGGGCGAGGAATCAGCCCCAGCATTTT. It is translated as CASSQYQGARNQPQHF.

The chain is built from TRBV5-5 and TRBJ1-3, with a possible D match to TRBD1 (5 bases). Germline V gene sequence: CDR1 SGHKS, CDR2 YYEKEE (reference sequence). The CDR3 is made up of 17 amino acids. V gave up 3 bases and J gave up 0 bases, with 16 bases separating them. CDR3 sequence: CASSSLAHTGSGNTIYF. CDR3 sequence (DNA): TGTGCCAGCAGCTCTTTAGCTCACACAGGCTCTGGAAACACCATATATTTT. The full variable domain, with the rest looked up from reference TRBV5-5 and TRBJ1-3, is DAGVTQSPTHLIKTRGQQVTLRCSPISGHKSVSWYQQVLGQGPQFIFQYYEKEERGRGNFPDRFSARQFPNYSSELNVNALLLGDSALYLCASSSLAHTGSGNTIYFGEGSWLTVV.

The chain is built from TRBV24-1 and TRBJ1-2; no reliable D call. CDR1 and CDR2 from the germline V gene are KGHDR and SFDVKD. V was cut by 1 base and J by 7 bases, with 12 bases left in between. This CDR3 is 14 amino acids long. CDR3 residues: CATSDFGISGGYTF. The CDR3 DNA sequence: TGTGCCACCAGTGATTTCGGCATTTCGGGTGGCTACACCTTC.

The chain couples TRBV10-3 to TRBJ1-1, with D maybe TRBD1 (5 bases). Looked up from germline, CDR1 is ENHRY and CDR2 is SYGVKD. There are 14 residues in the CDR3. V lost 3 bases, J lost 0 bases, and 8 bases lay in between. This CDR3 is CAISEDRLNTEAFF. As DNA, the CDR3 is TGTGCCATCAGTGAAGACAGATTGAACACTGAAGCTTTCTTT.

A few counts support this clone. V usage is TRBV2 and J usage is TRBJ2-1; 8 bases align to TRBD2. The CDR3 consists of 15 residues. The ends lost 4 bases at V and 3 bases at J; junction bases unmatched: 5. Germline V CDR1 and CDR2: SNHLY, FYNNEI. The CDR3 loop reads CASSVAGGFYNEQFF. The CDR3 DNA reads as TGTGCCAGCAGTGTGGCGGGGGGCTTCTACAATGAGCAGTTCTTC.

The V gene is TRBV5-1, the J gene TRBJ2-6, with 12 bases lining up with TRBD2. V trimming: 5 bases; J trimming: 4 bases; junction bases outside the gene matches: 13. This CDR3 is 19 amino acids long. Germline lookup yields CDR1 SGHRS and CDR2 YFSETQ. CDR3: CASRDRLAGVVSGANVLTF. DNA of the CDR3: TGCGCCAGCAGGGACAGACTAGCGGGAGTGGTTTCCGGGGCCAACGTCCTGACTTTC.

V and J are TRBV7-9 and TRBJ2-1, with 7 bases identical to TRBD2. In germline, CDR1 is SEHNR, CDR2 FQNEAQ (reference sequence). CDR3 length: 16 amino acids. V lost 3 bases to trimming and J lost 0 bases; unmatched junction nucleotides: 5. CDR3 sequence (DNA): TGTGCCAGCAGCTTCTCTAGCGGACCCTCCTACAATGAGCAGTTCTTC. As protein: CASSFSSGPSYNEQFF.

The V and J genes are TRBV11-2 and TRBJ2-3; 9 nucleotides match TRBD2. The V segment lost 3 bases and the J segment 7 bases; nucleotides outside the gene matches: 8. This CDR3 is 15 amino acids long. CDR1 is SGHAT, CDR2 FQNNGV, per germline. In DNA form, the CDR3 reads TGTGCCAGCAGCTTCAGCGGGAGGACGGCCAATACGCAGTATTTT. It codes for CASSFSGRTANTQYF.

The rearrangement links TRBV7-2 to TRBJ2-7; TRBD1 aligns across 8 bases. The germline CDR1 and CDR2 sequences are SGHTA and FQGNSA. The J segment lost 6 bases and the V segment lost 1 base, leaving 11 bases of the junction unmatched. The CDR3 has 16 amino acids. The CDR3 sequence: CASSLGVGQDLGEQYF. The CDR3 DNA sequence: TGTGCCAGCAGCTTAGGGGTGGGACAGGACCTTGGCGAGCAGTACTTC.